This entry concerns a single T cell receptor (beta chain). CDR1 is SGHNT and CDR2 is YENEEA in the germline V gene. The CDR3 sequence is 14 residues long. After removal of 2 bases from V and 6 bases from J, the junction contained 4 bases not matched to a gene. Only in-frame clones appear in the TCRdb table, and some are missing; sequencing was by immunoSEQ multiplex PCR. Here the sample spans a few hundred thousand clones, roughly 83% being singletons. This sample was included in a study of blood T cell repertoires in COVID-19. Study at large: Nucleic acid was either cDNA or gDNA, and it came from T cells, B-cell-depleted T cells, or PBMCs.

The receptor was isolated from a man aged 55 to 70 who had recovered from COVID-19. V gene TRBV11-3 combines with J gene TRBJ2-3, with TRBD2 matching over 8 bases. The sequenced sample was peripheral blood. CDR3 in amino acids: CASSLTGGLDTQYF. CDR3 coding DNA: TGTGCCAGCAGCTTAACGGGGGGGCTGGATACGCAGTATTTT.